This T cell receptor beta chain was profiled in a study of CD4 T cells in relation to SARS-CoV-2 and coronaviruses. Overall study findings and caveats: Crossreactivity was assessed only for spike protein, not other viral proteins. In approximately 71% of donors, memory CD4+ clonotypes crossrecognized SARS-CoV-2 and at least one common cold coronavirus spike. Each donor contributed either pre-pandemic or post-infection samples, not both.

Details on this clone: What it binds is unknown.

The repertoire was sequenced with immunoSEQ multiplex PCR; TCRdb's copy has only in-frame clones and lacks some. Among under 30,000 clones, more than 75% were seen once, and the ten largest hold approximately 15%. Unexposed donor CD4+ T cells date from about 2011-2018, before the COVID-19 pandemic. CD4+ T cells were isolated from the cells after roughly 11 days of culture. Fresh IL-2 medium replaced half the medium on days 3 and 7. The CDR3 has 16 amino acids. The germline V gene has CDR1 MNHEY and CDR2 SMNVEV (reference sequence). V gave up 2 bases and J gave up 0 bases, with 10 bases separating them.

The clonotype was recovered from a human donor in good health. The sequenced material came from CD4+ T cells from PBMCs, cultured in vitro. The rearrangement links TRBV27 to TRBJ2-2; D unclear. The CDR3 region is CASSLRIPANTGELFF. The CDR3 bases are TGTGCCAGCAGTTTACGGATCCCCGCGAACACCGGGGAGCTGTTTTTT.